The 21 T cell receptor beta chains below were found in one sample sequenced in a study of monozygotic twins with inflammatory bowel disease. TCRdb reprocessed the 5' RACE reads and stores each CDR3 protein as one record, lacking DNA. Listed are some 440,000 distinct CDR3 sequences; 2% to 3% falls within the top ten. The specimen was blood. The receptors originated from a human donor with ulcerative colitis or Crohn's disease, or a healthy co-twin of an affected twin (not recorded which).

This chain uses TRBV5-1 with TRBJ2-7; TCRdb's D gene call, TRBD2, goes unchecked for lack of DNA. Germline CDR1 reads SGHRS; CDR2 reads YFSETQ. CDR3 size: 14 residues. This CDR3 reads CASSSAGGNHEQYF.

The V and J genes are TRBV7-2 and TRBJ2-7. From germline, CDR1 is SGHTA and CDR2 FQGNSA. The CDR3 has 13 amino acids. The CDR3 reads CASSPTDWDEQYF.

The chain carries TRBV5-5 and TRBJ2-1; TCRdb names TRBD2, which stays unverified in the absence of DNA. Germline loops: CDR1 SGHKS, CDR2 YYEKEE (reference sequence). The CDR3 extends over 15 amino acids. The CDR3 here is CASSYEAVSYNEQFF.

The rearrangement links TRBV6-5 to TRBJ2-3; there is no DNA to check the TCRdb D call of TRBD1. This CDR3 region has 18 residues. Germline CDR1 MNHEY, CDR2 SVGAGI. This chain's CDR3 is CASSYLTGTGGATDTQYF.

V gene TRBV27 combines with J gene TRBJ2-5; TCRdb outputs TRBD1, but without DNA this stays unchecked. This CDR3 comprises 14 residues. Germline lookup yields CDR1 MNHEY and CDR2 SMNVEV (reference sequence). CDR3 in amino acids: CASRYRQNQETQYF.

The chain carries TRBV11-2 and TRBJ2-3; the D gene TCRdb calls, TRBD2, cannot be checked with no DNA. CDR1 and CDR2 (germline): SGHAT, FQNNGV. CDR3 length: 19 amino acids. The chain's CDR3 is CASSFPPSVERGWTDTQYF.

The gene calls are TRBV12-3 or TRBV12-4 and TRBJ2-6; the TCRdb call, TRBD2, lacks DNA for checking. The CDR3 consists of 15 residues. CDR3 in amino acids: CASSPNSPGANVLTF.

The chain has TRBV30 and TRBJ1-4; TCRdb lists TRBD1, though no DNA is available to test this call. The CDR3 totals 14 residues. The germline gives CDR1 GTSNPN, CDR2 SVGIG (reference sequence). CDR3 sequence reads: CAWSGGVLNEKLFF.

The chain is built from TRBV6-5 and TRBJ1-1; with no DNA, the TCRdb D assignment of TRBD1 cannot be verified. Germline CDR1 MNHEY, CDR2 SVGAGI. CDR3 length equals 15 residues. The CDR3 spells CASSYITGGGDEAFF.

The chain carries TRBV5-1 and TRBJ2-1. CDR1 and CDR2 from the germline V gene are SGHRS and YFSETQ. This CDR3 region has 14 residues. CDR3 loop: CASSLDANRNEQFF.

The chain combines TRBV5-1 with TRBJ2-1; absent DNA, TCRdb's TRBD2 call cannot be checked. The CDR3 loop spans 15 amino acids. The germline CDR1 and CDR2 sequences are SGHRS and YFSETQ. The chain's CDR3 is CASRKLAEGYNEQFF.

The V and J genes are TRBV28 and TRBJ2-3; lacking DNA, the TRBD2 call made by TCRdb goes unchecked. The CDR3 is 17 residues long. The V gene's germline CDR1 is MDHEN and CDR2 SYDVKM. The CDR3 loop is CASSWRLAGGRTDTQYF.

J is TRBJ2-3 and V is TRBV28; checking the TCRdb D call of TRBD1 is not possible without DNA. CDR1 and CDR2 (germline): MDHEN, SYDVKM. CDR3 length: 16 amino acids. The CDR3 loop reads CASTPPRPGGTDTQYF.

V and J are TRBV6-1 and TRBJ2-7; TCRdb returns TRBD2, unconfirmable since there is no DNA. Per the germline V gene, CDR1 is MNHNS and CDR2 is SASEGT. This CDR3 has 14 residues. The CDR3: CASSRLAGLNEQYF.

CDR3 protein: CSARTGAGEQYF. This chain connects TRBV29-1 to TRBJ2-7; lacking DNA, the TRBD1 call made by TCRdb goes unchecked. Germline lookup yields CDR1 SQVTM and CDR2 ANQGSEA. This CDR3 comprises 12 residues.

CDR3 region: CASGPVGGKNTEAFF. This chain connects TRBV6-1 to TRBJ1-1. Germline V gene sequence: CDR1 MNHNS, CDR2 SASEGT. The CDR3 contains 15 residues.

The CDR3 loop reads CASSPPTGRNYGYTF. The gene calls are TRBV18 and TRBJ1-2; lacking DNA, the TRBD1 call made by TCRdb goes unchecked. Germline CDR1 and CDR2: KGHSH and LQKENI. The CDR3 is 15 amino acids.

This chain uses TRBV11-3 with TRBJ2-2; TCRdb names TRBD2, which stays unverified in the absence of DNA. The CDR3 is 13 residues long. The germline gives CDR1 SGHNT, CDR2 YENEEA. The chain's CDR3 is CASSFEGGGELFF. The whole variable domain, filled in from reference TRBV11-3 and TRBJ2-2, reads EAGVVQSPRYKIIEKKQPVAFWCNPISGHNTLYWYLQNLGQGPELLIRYENEEAVDDSQLPKDRFSAERLKGVDSTLKIQPAELGDSAVYLCASSFEGGGELFFGEGSRLTVL.

The genes are TRBV19 and TRBJ2-5; TCRdb returns TRBD1, unconfirmable since there is no DNA. There are 14 residues in the CDR3. CDR1 is LNHDA and CDR2 is SQIVND in the germline V gene (reference sequence). CDR3 loop: CASSITAGQETQYF. Filled out from reference TRBV19 and TRBJ2-5, the complete variable domain reads DGGITQSPKYLFRKEGQNVTLSCEQNLNHDAMYWYRQDPGQGLRLIYYSQIVNDFQKGDIAEGYSVSREKKESFPLTVTSAQKNPTAFYLCASSITAGQETQYFGPGTRLLVL.

This chain uses TRBV5-4 with TRBJ2-2; TCRdb's D gene call, TRBD2, goes unchecked for lack of DNA. The CDR3 covers 14 residues. The germline V gene encodes CDR1 SGHNT and CDR2 YYREEE (reference sequence). The CDR3 sequence is CASSWGLVEGELFF. The entire variable domain, with the rest obtained from reference TRBV5-4 and TRBJ2-2, is as follows: ETGVTQSPTHLIKTRGQQVTLRCSSQSGHNTVSWYQQALGQGPQFIFQYYREEENGRGNFPPRFSGLQFPNYSSELNVNALELDDSALYLCASSWGLVEGELFFGEGSRLTVL.

The J gene is TRBJ2-1, the V gene TRBV19; TCRdb's D call of TRBD2 is untestable without DNA. CDR3 size: 19 residues. Germline V CDR1 and CDR2: LNHDA, SQIVND (reference sequence). CDR3 protein: CASSSQTSGGGSSYNEQFF.